This passage covers 5 T cell receptor beta chains from one sample sequenced in a study of T cell repertoires in cytomegalovirus infection. TCRdb processed the reads anew with MiXCR; each CDR3 protein has one entry. The sample yields 290,000 or so distinct CDR3 sequences, 8% to 10% seen once. The source material was PBMCs. These receptors came from a human donor in good health (CMV status not recorded). Some clones in this sample may be carry-over from other donors' samples.

This clonotype came up a few times. V is TRBV18 and J is TRBJ1-1, with D unresolved. The ends were cut back, 4 bases at V and 0 bases at J, with 6 bases in the middle. This CDR3 spans 13 amino acids. The germline V gene has CDR1 KGHSH and CDR2 LQKENI. In DNA, the CDR3 is TGTGCCAGCTCACGGAGACTGAACACTGAAGCTTTCTTT. Amino acids: CASSRRLNTEAFF.

This clonotype was counted at least ten times. The CDR3, as DNA: TGTGCCAGCAGCTTAGATCCGGCGGGGTTTCAGCCCCAGCATTTT. Protein sequence: CASSLDPAGFQPQHF. The chain is built from TRBV7-2 and TRBJ1-5; D call uncertain. Trimming stripped 1 base from V and 6 bases from J, with 13 bases between. The CDR3 loop spans 15 amino acids. Germline CDR1 reads SGHTA; CDR2 reads FQGNSA.

There are many counts of this clonotype. The V call is TRBV12-3 or TRBV12-4, the J call TRBJ1-3; the D gene is possibly TRBD1 (6 bases). This CDR3 contains 15 residues. V shed 11 bases and J shed 4 bases, with 21 bases lying between them. CDR3 region: CASREGGQRGNTIYF. The CDR3 nucleotides are TGTGCCTCCCGGGAGGGGGGCCAACGGGGAAACACCATATATTTT.

On this clonotype: A read error may account for a junction end that differs from germline. The chain links TRBV2 to TRBJ2-1, with 10 bases that match TRBD1. CDR3 size: 12 residues. The germline gives CDR1 SNHLY, CDR2 FYNNEI. The CDR3 is CASSEWTGDRGF. As DNA, the CDR3 is TGTGCCAGCAGTGAATGGACAGGGGACAGGGGCTTC.

This clonotype was observed many times. The chain links TRBV7-6 to TRBJ2-1; 7 bases are a match to TRBD2. CDR1 and CDR2 (germline): SGHVS, FNYEAQ. V lost 0 bases, J lost 1 base, and 9 bases stayed unmatched. This CDR3 comprises 18 residues. The CDR3 DNA is TGTGCCAGCAGCTTAGCGGGTCCCTGGACTAGATCCTACAATGAGCAGTTCTTC. This encodes CASSLAGPWTRSYNEQFF. The full variable domain, with the rest looked up from reference TRBV7-6 and TRBJ2-1, is GAGVSQSPRYKVTKRGQDVALRCDPISGHVSLYWYRQALGQGPEFLTYFNYEAQQDKSGLPNDRFSAERPEGSISTLTIQRTEQRDSAMYRCASSLAGPWTRSYNEQFFGPGTRLTVL.